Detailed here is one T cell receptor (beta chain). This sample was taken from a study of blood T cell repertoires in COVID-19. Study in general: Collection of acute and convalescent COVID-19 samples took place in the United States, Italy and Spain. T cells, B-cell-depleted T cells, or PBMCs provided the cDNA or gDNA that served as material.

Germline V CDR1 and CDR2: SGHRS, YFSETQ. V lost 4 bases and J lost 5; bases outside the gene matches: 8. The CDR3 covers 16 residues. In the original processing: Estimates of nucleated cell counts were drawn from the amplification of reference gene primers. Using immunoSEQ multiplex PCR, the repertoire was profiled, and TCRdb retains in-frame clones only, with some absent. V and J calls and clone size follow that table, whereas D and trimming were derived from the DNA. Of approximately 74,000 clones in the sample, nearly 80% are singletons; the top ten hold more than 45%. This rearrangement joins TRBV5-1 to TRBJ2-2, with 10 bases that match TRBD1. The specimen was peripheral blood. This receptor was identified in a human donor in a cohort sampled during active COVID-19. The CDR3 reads CASSPGTGAETGELFF. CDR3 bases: TGCGCCAGCAGCCCTGGGACAGGGGCGGAAACCGGGGAGCTGTTTTTT.